The 22 T cell receptor beta chains listed next were all sequenced from one sample in a study of blood T cell repertoires in COVID-19. Using immunoSEQ multiplex PCR, the repertoire was profiled, and TCRdb retains in-frame clones only, with some absent. In the table there are under 200,000 clones, approximately 73% of which are singletons. The material sequenced was peripheral blood. All receptors come from a woman of 80 years or more with acute or convalescent COVID-19.

The chain employs TRBV7-2 and TRBJ2-7, with 8 bases aligning to TRBD1. Germline loops: CDR1 SGHTA, CDR2 FQGNSA. V lost 5 bases and J lost 5; bases outside the gene matches: 8. The CDR3 totals 14 residues. The CDR3 bases are TGTGCCAGCAGCCTATGGACAGGGAACAACGAGCAGTACTTC. Protein: CASSLWTGNNEQYF.

The gene calls are TRBV2 and TRBJ1-1, with 8 bases fitting TRBD1. J lost 10 bases, V lost 6 bases, and 13 bases had no gene match. The CDR3 sequence is 14 residues long. Germline CDR1 SNHLY, CDR2 FYNNEI. The CDR3 loop reads CASSVEGQGGGAFF. The CDR3 nucleotides read TGTGCCAGCAGCGTAGAAGGACAGGGTGGAGGAGCTTTCTTT.

V usage is TRBV6-6 and J usage is TRBJ2-7; 7 bases match TRBD2. The CDR3 length is 13 residues. The ends lost 6 bases at V and 3 bases at J; junction bases unmatched: 5. Germline assignment: CDR1 MNHNY and CDR2 SVGAGI (reference sequence). This chain's CDR3 is CASRLADNYEQYF. The CDR3 coding sequence is TGTGCCAGCAGGCTAGCGGATAACTACGAGCAGTACTTC.

A few counts support this clone. V is TRBV30 and J is TRBJ1-1; perhaps TRBD1 as D (5 bases). This CDR3 region has 13 residues. Germline V gene data show CDR1 as GTSNPN and CDR2 as SVGIG (reference sequence). V was pared by 2 bases and J by 1 base, with 8 bases between. The CDR3 DNA is TGTGCCTGGAGTAAGGGGCCGAACACTGAAGCTTTCTTT. Its translation is CAWSKGPNTEAFF. Supplemented by reference TRBV30 and TRBJ1-1, the full variable domain reads SQTIHQWPATLVQPVGSPLSLECTVEGTSNPNLYWYRQAAGRGLQLLFYSVGIGQISSEVPQNLSASRPQDRQFILSSKKLLLSDSGFYLCAWSKGPNTEAFFGQGTRLTVV.

This chain links TRBV7-9 with TRBJ2-1; possible D gene TRBD1, 5 bases. Germline lookup yields CDR1 SEHNR and CDR2 FQNEAQ (reference sequence). The CDR3 consists of 13 residues. V was pared by 7 bases and J by 4 bases, with 11 bases between. The CDR3 DNA reads as TGTGCCAGCACCGGAACAGGATACAATGAGCAGTTCTTC. Its translation: CASTGTGYNEQFF.

V gene TRBV5-1 combines with J gene TRBJ2-1; 8 nucleotides line up with TRBD1. V shed 2 bases and J 2 bases; nucleotides not matched to a gene: 3. Per germline, CDR1 SGHRS and CDR2 YFSETQ. The CDR3 runs 15 residues. The CDR3 loop is CASSLQGGPYNEQFF. The CDR3 DNA reads as TGCGCCAGCAGCTTACAGGGGGGCCCCTACAATGAGCAGTTCTTC.

The J gene is TRBJ2-7, the V gene TRBV14; the D gene is possibly TRBD1 (5 bases). The V gene's germline CDR1 is SGHDN and CDR2 FVKESK. CDR3 length: 15 residues. V was shortened by 0 bases and J by 3 bases, with 12 bases between the two germline ends. In DNA, the CDR3 is TGTGCCAGCAGCCAAGATCAGGCAGGGTTCTACGAGCAGTACTTC. It is translated as CASSQDQAGFYEQYF.

This chain connects TRBV6-5 to TRBJ1-1; a weak D match, TRBD1 (5 bases). The germline CDR1 and CDR2 sequences are MNHEY and SVGAGI. The CDR3 is 13 residues long. Trimming pared 7 bases from V and 11 bases from J, leaving 20 bases between. The CDR3 DNA follows: TGTGCCAGCATACGTGGGGTAGGGGCGGCCGCTTTCTTT. This sequence encodes CASIRGVGAAAFF.

This chain connects TRBV6-5 to TRBJ2-7; 11 nucleotides align to TRBD1. The length of the CDR3 is 15 residues. J gave up 0 bases and V 6 bases, and 4 bases lay outside the gene matches. The germline V gene has CDR1 MNHEY and CDR2 SVGAGI. Written as DNA, the CDR3 is TGTGCCAGCAGGACCGGACAGGGGGCCTCCTACGAGCAGTACTTC. This encodes CASRTGQGASYEQYF.

V and J are TRBV5-6 and TRBJ1-2, with D possibly being TRBD1 (5 bases). Germline CDR1 and CDR2: SGHDT and YYEEEE. The CDR3 is 16 amino acids. Deletions cut 1 base from V and 5 bases from J, with 18 bases between. The CDR3 region is CASSLSAAGLGYGYTF. DNA for the CDR3: TGTGCCAGCAGCTTGTCAGCAGCGGGGCTGGGGTATGGCTACACCTTC.

The rearrangement joins TRBV6-6 to TRBJ2-7, with D hard to call. The CDR3 totals 13 residues. Germline V gene data show CDR1 as MNHNY and CDR2 as SVGAGI (reference sequence). V was clipped by 6 bases and J by 7 bases, with 16 bases between them. The CDR3 reads CASRAPGSIEQYF. As DNA, the CDR3 is TGTGCCAGCAGAGCCCCCGGTTCCATAGAGCAGTACTTC.

The chain recombines TRBV19 with TRBJ2-3, with TRBD2 matching over 11 bases. CDR1 is LNHDA and CDR2 is SQIVND in the germline V gene (reference sequence). The CDR3 is made up of 15 amino acids. Trimming took 10 bases from V and 6 from J; bases not matched to a gene: 12. This CDR3 reads CATMRTSGSPDTQYF. The CDR3 DNA reads as TGTGCCACAATGAGGACTAGCGGGTCCCCGGATACGCAGTATTTT.

The V gene is TRBV30, the J gene TRBJ1-4; 8 positions agree with TRBD1. CDR3 length: 15 residues. Germline V CDR1 and CDR2: GTSNPN, SVGIG (reference sequence). Trimming removed 4 bases from V and 7 bases from J; junction bases left unmatched: 11. The CDR3 spells CAWIPGGAGSEKLFF. For the CDR3, the DNA is TGTGCCTGGATCCCAGGGGGCGCGGGGAGTGAAAAACTGTTTTTT.

V is TRBV3-1 (or the pseudogene TRBV3-2) and J is TRBJ2-1; the D is unclear. Trimming cost V 3 bases and J 10 bases, with 7 bases left between them. The CDR3 has 11 amino acids. The germline CDR1 and CDR2 sequences are LGHDT and YNNKEL (reference sequence). This CDR3 is CASSHLQEQFF. In nucleotides, the CDR3 is TGTGCCAGCAGCCACCTCCAGGAGCAGTTCTTC.

The chain joins TRBV6-5 to TRBJ2-4; TRBD1 might be the D (5 bases). The CDR3 has 16 residues. V was cut by 4 bases and J by 1 base, with 14 bases left in between. From germline, CDR1 is MNHEY and CDR2 SVGAGI. CDR3 sequence reads: CASSFHQGSAKNIQYF. CDR3 sequence (DNA): TGTGCCAGCAGTTTCCACCAGGGATCCGCCAAAAACATTCAGTACTTC.

The chain carries TRBV19 and TRBJ1-5; 8 bases align to TRBD1. V trimming: 2 bases; J trimming: 3 bases; junction bases outside the gene matches: 9. Germline CDR1 reads LNHDA; CDR2 reads SQIVND (reference sequence). The CDR3 runs 17 residues. CDR3 in amino acids: CASSIPTADRANQPQHF. The CDR3 DNA is TGTGCCAGTAGTATACCGACGGCGGACAGGGCCAATCAGCCCCAGCATTTT.

The rearrangement links TRBV5-6 to TRBJ2-1; 8 positions match TRBD1. Germline-derived CDR1 and CDR2 are SGHDT and YYEEEE. This CDR3 is built from 17 residues. V was clipped by 1 base and J by 5 bases; unmatched bases: 11. The CDR3 nucleotides are TGTGCCAGCAGCTTGCCCGGGGACAGGAAGGGTCACAATGAGCAGTTCTTC. It is translated as CASSLPGDRKGHNEQFF.

The chain employs TRBV21-1 and TRBJ1-5; the tabulated D call, TRBD1, remains unverified against the DNA. TRBV21-1 is a pseudogene locus. This CDR3 spans 16 amino acids. The CDR3 loop is CASSKVEDRDNQPQHF. CDR3 coding DNA: TGTGCCAGCAGCAAAGTCGAGGACAGGGATAATCAGCCCCAGCATTTT.

V and J are TRBV6-5 and TRBJ2-5, with D perhaps TRBD2 (6 bases). Germline CDR1 MNHEY, CDR2 SVGAGI. V lost 6 bases to trimming and J lost 1 base, with 15 bases between them. The length of the CDR3 is 15 residues. DNA for the CDR3: TGTGCCAGCAGAGGACCCGGACTACTCCAAGAGACCCAGTACTTC. This codes for CASRGPGLLQETQYF.

The V call is TRBV19, the J call TRBJ2-5, with 9 bases lining up with TRBD1. Germline V lookup: CDR1 LNHDA, CDR2 SQIVND (reference sequence). The CDR3 spans 15 residues. V lost 3 bases, J lost 2 bases, and 4 bases stayed unmatched. Written as DNA, the CDR3 is TGTGCCAGTAGTATGACAGGGGGGTTTCAAGAGACCCAGTACTTC. Its translation is CASSMTGGFQETQYF.

The chain uses TRBV5-1 and TRBJ1-1; the D is unclear. Between the trimmed V and J ends, which lost 1 base and 1 base, there was a span of 8 bases. The germline gives CDR1 SGHRS, CDR2 YFSETQ. The CDR3 has 14 residues. CDR3 bases: TGCGCCAGCAGCTTGTACGGGAGGAACACTGAAGCTTTCTTT. Translated, it gives CASSLYGRNTEAFF.

V and J are TRBV30 and TRBJ1-1; perhaps TRBD1 as D (5 bases). Germline-derived CDR1 and CDR2 are GTSNPN and SVGIG (reference sequence). This CDR3 spans 13 amino acids. V was trimmed by 3 bases and J by 5 bases, leaving 13 bases between them. The CDR3 here is CAWRGGGRTEAFF. The CDR3 DNA sequence: TGTGCCTGGAGGGGGGGAGGACGGACTGAAGCTTTCTTT.